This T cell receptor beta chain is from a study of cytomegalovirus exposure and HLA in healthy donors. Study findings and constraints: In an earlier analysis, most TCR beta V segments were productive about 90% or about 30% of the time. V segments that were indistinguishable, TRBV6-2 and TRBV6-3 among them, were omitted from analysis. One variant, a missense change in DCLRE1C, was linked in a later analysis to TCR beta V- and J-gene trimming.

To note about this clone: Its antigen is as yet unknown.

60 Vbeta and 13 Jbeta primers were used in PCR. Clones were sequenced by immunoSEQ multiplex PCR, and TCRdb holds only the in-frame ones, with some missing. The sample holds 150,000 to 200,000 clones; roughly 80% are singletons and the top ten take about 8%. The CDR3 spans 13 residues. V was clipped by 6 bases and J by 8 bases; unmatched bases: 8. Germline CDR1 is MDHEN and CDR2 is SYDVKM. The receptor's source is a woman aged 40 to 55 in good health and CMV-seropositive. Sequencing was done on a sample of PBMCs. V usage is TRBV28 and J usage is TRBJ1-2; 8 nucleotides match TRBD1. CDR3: CASSLIDRGGYTF. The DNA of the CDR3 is TGTGCCAGCAGCTTAATCGACAGGGGAGGCTACACCTTC.